This TCR beta chain was recorded in a study of T-cell memory formation after mild COVID-19. Across the whole study: TCR clusters showed largely donor specificity.

Study-wide points: Among clones contracting day 15 to 85, CD4/CD8 was balanced, whereas later expanders leaned CD4+. Cross-reactive memory appears to have joined, as suggested by some responding clones showing up in pre-infection memory. Shrinking CD4+ clones resided mostly in CM and EM, and CD8+ ones in EMRA.

The length of the CDR3 is 13 residues. Germline loops: CDR1 LGHNA, CDR2 YSLEER. Trimming removed 5 bases at V and 5 bases at J, with 12 bases between. Concerning this clonotype itself: The target antigen is unknown.

TCRdb re-analysed the 5' RACE reads in MiXCR, keeping a single row per CDR3 protein. The repertoire includes more than 350,000 distinct CDR3 sequences, approximately 15% of them detected once, and 20% to 25% sits in the top ten. The source material was PBMCs or a T cell subset sorted from them (not recorded which). The J gene is TRBJ1-1, the V gene TRBV4-3, with D unclear. The clonotype was recovered from a young man who had mild COVID-19 (a few samples of this study predate the infection). Cell type and time point are not known. The CDR3 nucleotides are TGCGCCAGCAGCGGTTCGGTGAGGACTGAAGCTTTCTTT. It translates to CASSGSVRTEAFF.